This TCR beta chain emerged from a study of monozygotic twins with inflammatory bowel disease. Study-wide results and caveats: IBD patients exhibited fewer clonotypes shared with other individuals than healthy twins, particularly with disease activity.

Each of the TCR libraries took 3,000 to 4,500 ng of total RNA. TCRdb reprocessed the 5' RACE reads, keeping one entry per CDR3 protein, no DNA. This repertoire includes roughly 160,000 distinct CDR3 sequences. In the case of this clonotype: Its antigen is unknown.

With no T cell sorting beforehand, total RNA was isolated from whole blood. The CDR3 totals 16 residues. Germline assignment: CDR1 SGHVS and CDR2 FNYEAQ. Specimen: blood. The clonotype originates from a human donor with ulcerative colitis or Crohn's disease, or a healthy co-twin of an affected twin (not recorded which). V gene TRBV7-6 combines with J gene TRBJ1-3; the TCRdb call, TRBD1, lacks DNA for checking. CDR3 sequence reads: CASSTSGWGSGNTIYF.